These 9 T cell receptor beta chains originate from one sample sequenced in a study of blood T cell repertoires in COVID-19. TCRdb's copy holds only in-frame clones and misses some; the assay was immunoSEQ multiplex PCR. Found here are around 140,000 clones, around 89% of them singletons; the top ten hold around an eighth. The sequenced material came from peripheral blood. The receptors were gathered from a young man with COVID-19, enrolled during active disease.

The rearrangement links TRBV28 to TRBJ2-6; D remains unclear. This CDR3 is 15 amino acids long. Trimming cost V 5 bases and J 1 base, with 9 bases left between them. Germline V gene sequence: CDR1 MDHEN, CDR2 SYDVKM. The CDR3 here is CASSGVRSGANVLTF. CDR3 nucleotides: TGTGCCAGCAGTGGCGTGAGGTCTGGGGCCAACGTCCTGACTTTC.

This chain joins TRBV5-5 and TRBJ1-5; D gene uncertain. Trimming left V 1 base short and J 4 bases short, with 15 bases between. CDR1 is SGHKS, CDR2 YYEKEE, per germline (reference sequence). This CDR3 has 16 amino acids. The DNA for the CDR3 is TGTGCCAGCAGCTTGTTTGTCGAGTCCCGAAATCAGCCCCAGCATTTT. Protein sequence: CASSLFVESRNQPQHF.

The chain links TRBV15 to TRBJ2-7; 9 bases line up with TRBD2. The V gene end was trimmed by 5 bases and the J gene end by 0 bases; junction bases not matched to a gene: 2. The CDR3 extends over 14 amino acids. From germline, CDR1 is LNHNV and CDR2 YYDKDF (reference sequence). CDR3 nucleotide sequence: TGTGCCACCAGCTCAGCGGGAGGCTCCTACGAGCAGTACTTC. Translation gives CATSSAGGSYEQYF.

V and J are TRBV4-3 and TRBJ2-1, with 8 bases lining up with TRBD2. The V and J ends lost 2 bases and 7 bases, in that order; junction bases with no gene match: 7. The CDR3 loop spans 15 amino acids. Germline V gives CDR1 LGHNA, CDR2 YSLEER. The CDR3 region is CASSQYGRALNEQFF. CDR3 bases: TGCGCCAGCAGCCAATACGGGAGGGCCTTGAATGAGCAGTTCTTC.

V usage is TRBV15 and J usage is TRBJ1-3; tentatively, D is TRBD1 (6 bases). The CDR3 runs to 14 residues. The germline V and J ends were trimmed by 5 bases and 0 bases, with 8 bases remaining between them. Germline CDR1 is LNHNV and CDR2 is YYDKDF (reference sequence). The CDR3 region is CATSPGDSGNTIYF. CDR3 in DNA: TGTGCCACCAGCCCAGGGGACTCTGGAAACACCATATATTTT.

The gene calls are TRBV28 and TRBJ1-5; 12 bases line up with TRBD1. The CDR3 runs 16 residues. V gave up 5 bases and J gave up 7 bases; unmatched junction bases: 9. Germline-derived CDR1 and CDR2 are MDHEN and SYDVKM. The CDR3 coding sequence is TGTGCCAGCAGTCAGAGGGACAGGGGGCGAGGCCAGCCCCAGCATTTT. Translated, it gives CASSQRDRGRGQPQHF.

The V and J genes are TRBV6-5 and TRBJ2-7, with a possible D match to TRBD1 (6 bases). The germline V and J ends were trimmed by 7 bases and 4 bases, with 14 bases remaining between them. CDR3 size: 13 residues. CDR1 and CDR2 from the germline V gene are MNHEY and SVGAGI. CDR3 sequence (DNA): TGTGCCAGCAAAGCACAGGGCCTTTACGAGCAGTACTTC. It yields the protein CASKAQGLYEQYF.

This clone was detected only once. The chain has TRBV27 and TRBJ1-2, with TRBD1 identical over 7 bases. Losses at the gene ends were 6 bases for V and 3 bases for J; bases not matched to a gene: 4. Per the germline V gene, CDR1 is MNHEY and CDR2 is SMNVEV (reference sequence). The CDR3 spans 13 residues. CDR3 bases: TGTGCCAGCAGAAGGGACAGATACTATGGCTACACCTTC. This sequence encodes CASRRDRYYGYTF.

The chain recombines TRBV6-2 or TRBV6-3 with TRBJ2-2, with 7 positions matching TRBD2. Looked up from germline, CDR1 is MNHEY and CDR2 is SVGEGT. V was pared by 4 bases and J by 4 bases, with 18 bases of the junction left unmatched. CDR3 size: 19 residues. CDR3 DNA: TGTGCCAGCAGTTCCGGCGATAGAACCCGGGACTATATCACCGGGGAGCTGTTTTTT. This encodes CASSSGDRTRDYITGELFF.